This passage covers 21 T cell receptor beta chains from one sample sequenced in a study of T cell repertoires in cytomegalovirus infection. TCRdb redid the calling of the reads with MiXCR, one entry per CDR3 protein. This repertoire shows over 150,000 distinct CDR3 sequences, roughly 15% found once; its top ten account for 20% to 25%. Specimen: CD8+ T cells from PBMCs. The receptors stem from a human donor in good health (CMV status not recorded). Some clones in this sample may be carry-over from other donors' samples.

J is TRBJ1-6 and V is TRBV12-3 or TRBV12-4; 8 bases match TRBD1. The ends lost 6 bases at V and 6 bases at J; junction bases unmatched: 7. The CDR3 contains 15 residues. CDR3 region: CASRSGTGFNSPLHF. The CDR3 nucleotides are TGTGCCAGCAGATCCGGGACAGGTTTTAATTCACCCCTCCACTTT.

This clonotype was recorded a few times. J is TRBJ1-4 and V is TRBV6-6, with TRBD1 identical over 10 bases. In germline, CDR1 is MNHNY, CDR2 SVGAGI (reference sequence). This CDR3 region has 18 residues. The J segment lost 8 bases and the V segment lost 7 bases, leaving 19 bases of the junction unmatched. CDR3 protein: CASINRDRGIGLGEKLFF. The CDR3 DNA is TGTGCCAGCATTAACCGGGACAGGGGAATAGGACTTGGGGAAAAACTGTTTTTT.

This clonotype was picked up a small number of times. This chain links TRBV28 with TRBJ2-1; 9 nucleotides align to TRBD2. Germline CDR1 and CDR2: MDHEN and SYDVKM. CDR3 length: 17 residues. V shed 6 bases, J shed 3 bases, and the junction held 12 bases outside the gene matches. Here the CDR3 DNA reads TGTGCCAGCAGCTTAGGGAGTACTAGCGGGTACTACAATGAGCAGTTCTTC. Translation gives CASSLGSTSGYYNEQFF.

This clonotype came up once. J is TRBJ2-7 and V is TRBV14, with D uncertain. The CDR3 loop spans 16 amino acids. The V gene lost 1 base and the J gene lost 3 bases, with 16 bases spanning the gap. Germline values: CDR1 SGHDN, CDR2 FVKESK. This chain's CDR3 is CASSQGWLTDHYEQYF. The CDR3 DNA is TGTGCCAGCAGCCAAGGGTGGCTAACGGATCACTACGAGCAGTACTTC.

The chain links TRBV28 to TRBJ1-5; D unresolved. The germline gives CDR1 MDHEN, CDR2 SYDVKM. The CDR3 contains 16 residues. Trimming cost V 7 bases and J 11 bases, with 27 bases left between them. The CDR3 is CASTSAGNRGKAAQHF. The CDR3 nucleotides read TGTGCCAGCACCTCAGCCGGGAACCGAGGGAAGGCGGCCCAGCATTTT.

This chain uses TRBV7-6 with TRBJ1-4, with 7 bases lining up with TRBD1. Germline V lookup: CDR1 SGHVS, CDR2 FNYEAQ. This CDR3 has 12 amino acids. The V gene end was trimmed by 6 bases and the J gene end by 7 bases; junction bases not matched to a gene: 2. The chain's CDR3 is CASRGTVEKLFF. DNA of the CDR3: TGTGCCAGCAGGGGGACAGTTGAAAAACTGTTTTTT. Complete variable domain (other parts from reference TRBV7-6 and TRBJ1-4): GAGVSQSPRYKVTKRGQDVALRCDPISGHVSLYWYRQALGQGPEFLTYFNYEAQQDKSGLPNDRFSAERPEGSISTLTIQRTEQRDSAMYRCASRGTVEKLFFGSGTQLSVL.

This clonotype was seen a few times. V and J are TRBV12-3 or TRBV12-4 and TRBJ1-2; unclear D gene. The CDR3 extends over 13 amino acids. The ends were cut back, 3 bases at V and 2 bases at J, with 7 bases in the middle. CDR3 region: CASSFGQNYGYTF. The CDR3 coding sequence is TGTGCCAGCAGTTTTGGGCAGAACTATGGCTACACCTTC.

This chain connects TRBV7-9 to TRBJ1-1, with 9 bases identical to TRBD1. Germline CDR1 and CDR2: SEHNR and FQNEAQ (reference sequence). This CDR3 contains 14 residues. After removal of 3 bases from V and 3 bases from J, the junction contained 2 bases not matched to a gene. The CDR3 is CASSLTGGDTEAFF. CDR3 nucleotide sequence: TGTGCCAGCAGCTTGACAGGGGGAGACACTGAAGCTTTCTTT.

The sample holds a few counts of this clonotype. The V call is TRBV4-1, the J call TRBJ1-3; 7 bases are a match to TRBD1. CDR3 size: 14 residues. CDR1 and CDR2 (germline): MGHRA, YSYEKL. The J segment lost 4 bases and the V segment lost 3 bases, leaving 3 bases of the junction unmatched. In DNA form, the CDR3 reads TGCGCCAGCAGCCAGACAGGGTTGGGAAACACCATATATTTT. This codes for CASSQTGLGNTIYF.

This clonotype was counted a few times. V is TRBV7-9 and J is TRBJ1-4; 10 bases match TRBD1. V shed 6 bases and J 8 bases; nucleotides not matched to a gene: 6. Germline assignment: CDR1 SEHNR and CDR2 FQNEAQ (reference sequence). There are 14 residues in the CDR3. This CDR3 is CASRSGTGEEKLFF. CDR3 bases: TGTGCCAGCAGATCCGGGACAGGGGAGGAAAAACTGTTTTTT.

V is TRBV15 and J is TRBJ2-5; D tentatively fits TRBD1 or TRBD2 (6 bases each). V dropped 1 base and J dropped 3 bases, with 15 bases sitting between them. Germline V lookup: CDR1 LNHNV, CDR2 YYDKDF (reference sequence). The CDR3 covers 16 residues. The CDR3 bases are TGTGCCACCAGCAGAGGAGAAGGGGGGATGGAAGAGACCCAGTACTTC. The encoded protein is CATSRGEGGMEETQYF.

CDR3 bases: TGTGCCAGCAGCGCGGACTCGGGACAGGGGGTATACGAGCAGTACTTC. This translates into CASSADSGQGVYEQYF. The V and J genes are TRBV7-6 and TRBJ2-7; 11 bases fit TRBD1. V was pared by 5 bases and J by 4 bases, with 10 bases of the junction left unmatched. The CDR3 consists of 16 residues. Germline assignment: CDR1 SGHVS and CDR2 FNYEAQ.

The V gene is TRBV19, the J gene TRBJ1-1; the D is unclear. In germline, CDR1 is LNHDA, CDR2 SQIVND (reference sequence). Trimming cost V 4 bases and J 1 base, with 31 bases left between them. CDR3 length equals 21 residues. CDR3 in DNA: TGTGCCAGTAGTAACCCTTGGAGTCAGGAATCCCATGAACAAAAGAACACTGAAGCTTTCTTT. This encodes CASSNPWSQESHEQKNTEAFF.

The gene calls are TRBV12-3 or TRBV12-4 and TRBJ2-5; tentative D call: TRBD1 (6 bases). Trimming took 4 bases from V and 1 from J, leaving 13 bases between them. This CDR3 contains 15 residues. The CDR3 sequence is CASSSHTGSQETQYF. CDR3 bases: TGTGCCAGCAGTTCCCATACAGGGTCCCAAGAGACCCAGTACTTC.

Turning to this clonotype: The junction does not match germline at one end; this may be a read error. The chain links TRBV6-2 or TRBV6-3 to TRBJ2-7; D not resolved. This CDR3 spans 16 amino acids. The germline V gene encodes CDR1 MNHEY and CDR2 SVGEGT. CDR3 sequence: CARSYYLGNPVWEQYF. CDR3 sequence (DNA): TGTGCCCGCAGTTACTACCTGGGAAACCCCGTTTGGGAGCAGTACTTC.

This clonotype was seen a handful of times. The chain employs TRBV28 and TRBJ1-1, with 9 positions matching TRBD1. V shed 5 bases, J shed 6 bases, and the junction held 16 bases outside the gene matches. The CDR3 loop spans 17 amino acids. The germline CDR1 and CDR2 sequences are MDHEN and SYDVKM. CDR3 in amino acids: CASSTRDRVLLDPEAFF. The CDR3 bases are TGTGCCAGCAGTACCCGGGACAGGGTGCTCTTAGACCCTGAAGCTTTCTTT.

This clonotype was seen many times. V and J are TRBV7-9 and TRBJ1-1; perhaps TRBD1 as D (5 bases). Trimming took 7 bases from V and 4 from J, leaving 10 bases between them. The CDR3 has 12 amino acids. CDR1 and CDR2 from the germline V gene are SEHNR and FQNEAQ (reference sequence). For the CDR3, the DNA is TGTGCCAGCACCCCCGGGGGCACTGAAGCTTTCTTT. Residues: CASTPGGTEAFF.

This chain joins TRBV7-6 and TRBJ2-3; perhaps TRBD1 as D (5 bases). Germline-derived CDR1 and CDR2 are SGHVS and FNYEAQ. V was pared by 1 base and J by 0 bases, with 11 bases between. CDR3 size: 16 residues. The CDR3: CASSLGQIGSTDTQYF. The CDR3 DNA is TGTGCCAGCAGCTTAGGACAGATCGGTAGCACAGATACGCAGTATTTT.

This rearrangement joins TRBV6-2 or TRBV6-3 to TRBJ2-2; D unresolved. Germline V gives CDR1 MNHEY, CDR2 SVGEGT. The CDR3 runs to 17 residues. V shed 2 bases and J shed 2 bases, with 15 bases lying between them. The CDR3 DNA follows: TGTGCCAGCAGTTACCAGTGGCAGACATCCAACACCGGGGAGCTGTTTTTT. Encoded protein: CASSYQWQTSNTGELFF.

The chain recombines TRBV7-2 with TRBJ2-5; 7 bases match TRBD2. In germline, CDR1 is SGHTA, CDR2 FQGNSA. The CDR3 has 15 amino acids. Trimming cost V 5 bases and J 3 bases; bases outside gene matches: 9. The CDR3, as DNA: TGTGCCAGCAGCCGCCCGGGGGGATGGAAAGAGACCCAGTACTTC. Its protein is CASSRPGGWKETQYF.

The chain uses TRBV5-6 and TRBJ1-1; D unclear. Per germline, CDR1 SGHDT and CDR2 YYEEEE. The CDR3 consists of 15 residues. Trimming removed 0 bases at V and 2 bases at J, with 11 bases between. The CDR3: CASSLELGSNTEAFF. The CDR3 nucleotides are TGTGCCAGCAGCTTGGAGCTGGGGAGCAACACTGAAGCTTTCTTT.